Listed below are T cell receptor beta chains from one sample, sequenced in a study of vaccination and CD4 T cells after COVID-19. TCRdb analysed the PCR reads with MiXCR anew, one entry per CDR3 protein. The sample consists of approximately 11,000 distinct CDR3 sequences, 44% of them appearing once. Their antigen targets remain unknown. Sequencing was done on a sample of CD4+ T cells from blood, cultured in vitro. These receptors all come from a human donor who had recovered from COVID-19. CDR3s include the opening cysteine and the closing phenylalanine or tryptophan. The D gene is left open where the match is weak. Size is omitted from some rows. Given values are once, few, many or a class for expanded clones.

J,V,size,D,DNA,CDR3
TRBJ1-1,TRBV19,-,-,TGTGCCAGTAGTATAGATCGGGTTGGGGGAGCTGAAGCTTTCTTT,CASSIDRVGGAEAFF
TRBJ2-2,TRBV12-3/TRBV12-4,medium-sized,TRBD2,TGTGCCAGCAGTTTGGGCGGGGGGAGAGGCGGGGAGCTGTTTTTT,CASSLGGGRGGELFF
TRBJ1-5,TRBV5-1,once,-,TGCGCCAGCAGCTTCGAGGGGGTGGGCAATCAGCCCCAGCATTTT,CASSFEGVGNQPQHF
TRBJ2-3,TRBV12-3/TRBV12-4,-,TRBD2,TGTGCCAGCAGTTTACGCGGGGGGACCACAGATACGCAGTATTTT,CASSLRGGTTDTQYF
TRBJ1-6,TRBV19,-,TRBD1,TGTGCCAGTAACCTGGGACAGGGGGAATCACCCCTCCACTTT,CASNLGQGESPLHF
TRBJ2-3,TRBV7-9,-,TRBD1,TGTGCCAGCAGCTCCGACAGGGGGCCGGATACGCAGTATTTT,CASSSDRGPDTQYF
TRBJ2-5,TRBV21-1,-,-,TGTGCCAGCAGCACCAGGACAGGGTGGCAAGAGACCCAGTACTTC,CASSTRTGWQETQYF
TRBJ2-7,TRBV11-2,-,-,TGTGCCAGCAGCTTAGAGCCCTTTGGATCTACCTACGAGCAGTACTTC,CASSLEPFGSTYEQYF
TRBJ1-2,TRBV11-3,few,-,TGTGCCAGCAGTTCCGCGGGTCGCGATACTTATGGCTACACCTTC,CASSSAGRDTYGYTF
TRBJ1-1,TRBV12-3/TRBV12-4,-,-,TGTGCCAGCAGTTTAGACCGGGGGGCCACTGAAGCTTTCTTT,CASSLDRGATEAFF
TRBJ1-1,TRBV20-1,few,-,TGCAGTGCTAGAGATGGGTCGGTAGGTACTGAAGCTTTCTTT,CSARDGSVGTEAFF
TRBJ2-2,TRBV6-1,-,-,TGTGCCAGCAAACAGGGACGGGACACCGGGGAGCTGTTTTTT,CASKQGRDTGELFF
TRBJ1-3,TRBV9,-,-,TGTGCCAGCAGCGCGGGTCTGAACACCATATATTTT,CASSAGLNTIYF
TRBJ2-4,TRBV6-4,few,-,TGTGCCAGACCGGGACAAGGCTTAGCCAAAAACATTCAGTACTTC,CARPGQGLAKNIQYF
TRBJ2-7,TRBV2,-,-,TGTGCCAGCAGTGGTGGGTACGAGCAGTACTTC,CASSGGYEQYF
TRBJ2-4,TRBV2,few,-,TGTGCCAGCAGTGGGACTTGGGGGGCCAAAAACATTCAGTACTTC,CASSGTWGAKNIQYF
TRBJ1-5,TRBV12-3/TRBV12-4,-,TRBD1,TGTGCCAGCAGACCGACAGGGTCAAGTGGCCTCCAGCATTTT,CASRPTGSSGLQHF
TRBJ1-2,TRBV12-3/TRBV12-4,few,-,TGTGCCAGCAGTTTAAGGCGGGGGGCCCGATATGGCTACACCTTC,CASSLRRGARYGYTF
TRBJ1-4,TRBV6-1,-,TRBD1,TGTGCCAGCAGTCCGGACAGGGCGGCAGAAAAACTGTTTTTT,CASSPDRAAEKLFF
TRBJ2-5,TRBV5-6,-,-,TGTGCCAGCAGCTTACGAAGGGTGTACCAAGAGACCCAGTACTTC,CASSLRRVYQETQYF
TRBJ2-2,TRBV2,-,-,TGTGCCAGCAGTCGGACTGGTATCGGGGAGCTGTTTTTT,CASSRTGIGELFF
TRBJ2-6,TRBV21-1,-,-,TGTGCCAGCAGCAAAGGTATAGCGGGGCCCTTCTCTGGGGCCAACGTCCTGACTTTC,CASSKGIAGPFSGANVLTF
TRBJ1-5,TRBV6-5,-,TRBD1,TGTGCCAGCAGTTACTCCACCCCGGACAGGGGACAGCCCCAGCATTTT,CASSYSTPDRGQPQHF
TRBJ2-5,TRBV5-1,-,TRBD1,TGCGCCAGCAGCCCTGGGACAGCCCAAGAGACCCAGTACTTC,CASSPGTAQETQYF
TRBJ2-1,TRBV7-9,few,TRBD1,TGTGCCAGCAGCTTATCCGGCAGGGGGCTTATTAGAGGTAACAATGAGCAGTTCTTC,CASSLSGRGLIRGNNEQFF
TRBJ2-7,TRBV20-1,-,TRBD1,TGCAGTGCTAGAGTGGGGGCAGGGGGCTACGAGCAGTACTTC,CSARVGAGGYEQYF
TRBJ1-1,TRBV29-1,-,-,TGCAGCGTTCAACAGGGCTTAGCTGAAGCTTTCTTT,CSVQQGLAEAFF
TRBJ1-5,TRBV6-1,-,-,TGTGCCAGCAGCCCCGGGGATAATCAGCCCCAGCATTTT,CASSPGDNQPQHF
TRBJ2-7,TRBV6-1,few,TRBD1,TGTGCCAGCAGCCTGGACAGGGCGGCCTACGAGCAGTACTTC,CASSLDRAAYEQYF
TRBJ1-2,TRBV7-8,-,-,TGTGCCAGCAGCTTAGATTTGTTTCAGGGACTATATGGCTACACCTTC,CASSLDLFQGLYGYTF
TRBJ2-7,TRBV27,few,-,TGTGCCAGCAGTTCCTTAGGGACACCGGGGACCGAGCAGTACTTC,CASSSLGTPGTEQYF
TRBJ2-1,TRBV11-3,-,TRBD2,TGTGCCAGCAGCTTAGATCGGTGGGGAGCGGGGGCTGTCTACAATGAGCAGTTCTTC,CASSLDRWGAGAVYNEQFF
TRBJ1-3,TRBV30,few,-,TGTGCCTGGAGTGGAGGAAACACCATATATTTT,CAWSGGNTIYF
TRBJ2-3,TRBV20-1,-,-,TGCAGTGCTATCAGGGGGGGAGGTGGACCCCAGTATTTT,CSAIRGGGGPQYF
TRBJ2-1,TRBV5-5,-,-,TGTGCCAGCAGCCATACTACGTCTGAGCAGTTCTTC,CASSHTTSEQFF
TRBJ1-1,TRBV7-8,-,-,TGTGCCAGCAGCTTGGCGGGGGGGTGGCGAAGGGCGAACGCTGAAGCTTTCTTT,CASSLAGGWRRANAEAFF
TRBJ1-1,TRBV6-1,-,TRBD1,TGTGCCAGCAGCCGTCGACCCGGGACAGGGAATCGGACTGAAGCTTTCTTT,CASSRRPGTGNRTEAFF
TRBJ2-1,TRBV6-1,-,-,TGTGCCAGCAGCCCTCGTGGTGCAGGGGGGCTCAATGAGCAGTTCTTC,CASSPRGAGGLNEQFF
TRBJ1-1,TRBV5-1,-,-,TGCGCCAGCAGCTTGAGTGCAGGGGAGACTGAAGCTTTCTTT,CASSLSAGETEAFF
TRBJ1-1,TRBV6-1,-,TRBD1,TGTGCCAGCAGTGTACAGGGGGCGGTCAACACTGAAGCTTTCTTT,CASSVQGAVNTEAFF
TRBJ2-7,TRBV18,once,-,TGTGCCAGCTCATGGAGGCCCTACGAGCAGTACTTC,CASSWRPYEQYF
TRBJ1-2,TRBV7-2,few,TRBD1,TGTGCCAGCAGCGGTAGACAGGGGGCGAACTATGGCTACACCTTC,CASSGRQGANYGYTF
TRBJ1-6,TRBV11-3,-,TRBD1,TGTGCCAGCAGCTTAGGGACAGGGGTAAATTCACCCCTCCACTTT,CASSLGTGVNSPLHF
TRBJ2-7,TRBV5-1,-,-,TGCGCCAGCAGCTCAGACGGGGGGCAAGCCTACGAGCAGTACTTC,CASSSDGGQAYEQYF
TRBJ2-1,TRBV7-2,-,-,TGCGCCAGCAGCCGTCCCCCCTTGGGTGAGCAGTTCTTC,CASSRPPLGEQFF
TRBJ1-1,TRBV10-3,few,-,TGTGCCATCAGTGAGCCAGGGCCCACTGAAGCTTTCTTT,CAISEPGPTEAFF
TRBJ1-3,TRBV7-2,-,-,TGTGCCAGCAGTCCCCAGGGCGGCTCTGGAAACACCATATATTTT,CASSPQGGSGNTIYF
TRBJ1-6,TRBV19,-,TRBD1,TGTGCCAGTACCCCGACAGGGATAAATAATTCACCCCTCCACTTT,CASTPTGINNSPLHF
TRBJ1-4,TRBV19,few,TRBD1,TGTGCCAGTAGTATAGATGGCCGTGACAGGGGTTTTAGGCCTAATGAAAAACTGTTTTTT,CASSIDGRDRGFRPNEKLFF
TRBJ2-1,TRBV6-2/TRBV6-3,few,TRBD1,TGTGCCAGCAGTTCGACAGGGTATAATGAGCAGTTCTTC,CASSSTGYNEQFF
TRBJ2-3,TRBV19,-,TRBD2,TGTGCCAGTAGTGAACTAGCGGGGGGGCACGATACGCAGTATTTT,CASSELAGGHDTQYF
TRBJ1-1,TRBV7-8,-,-,TGTGCCAGCAGCTTTGCAGACAACACTGAAGCTTTCTTT,CASSFADNTEAFF
TRBJ1-5,TRBV5-5,-,-,TGTGCCAGCGGCTCGGCCGGGGGGTCAGGCAATCAGCCCCAGCATTTT,CASGSAGGSGNQPQHF
TRBJ2-2,TRBV20-1,few,TRBD1,TGCAGTGCTAGGGGGACAGGGACCGGGGAGCTGTTTTTT,CSARGTGTGELFF
TRBJ2-2,TRBV7-2,-,TRBD2,TGTGCCAGCGGCTTAGTTAGCGGGGGGCAGAACACCGGGGAGCTGTTTTTT,CASGLVSGGQNTGELFF